This section outlines one T cell receptor (beta chain) sequence together with its context. The target antigen is unknown. This sample stems from a study of identical twins. TCRdb passed the 5' RACE reads through MiXCR, listing each CDR3 protein once. The sample shows 430,000 or so distinct CDR3 sequences, approximately 25% of them seen only once. The ends lost 0 bases at V and 10 bases at J; junction bases unmatched: 8. The CDR3 extends over 14 amino acids. Per germline, CDR1 DFQATT and CDR2 SNEGSKA (reference sequence). Broader study findings: Invariant MAIT and iNKT cells are populations that could partly confound zero-insertion analyses.

This same sample was also part of a study on T cells expressing NK-cell markers.

V usage is TRBV20-1 and J usage is TRBJ2-1; 8 bases line up with TRBD2. The source of this sequence is a woman younger than 35 in good health. The sample taken for sequencing was CD4+ T cells sorted from blood. This CDR3 is CSARDQLAAREQFF. CDR3 DNA: TGCAGTGCTAGAGATCAACTAGCGGCACGCGAGCAGTTCTTC.